The clone carrying this T cell receptor (beta chain) was seen a single time. This specimen belongs to a study of blood T cell repertoires in COVID-19. Profiling relied on immunoSEQ multiplex PCR, and the TCRdb table lists in-frame clones only, not all of them. The sample has 110,000 or so clones; about 85% are singletons. CDR1 and CDR2 from the germline V gene are SGDLS and YYNGEE. The ends were cut back, 4 bases at V and 2 bases at J, with 16 bases in the middle. There are 16 residues in the CDR3. V is TRBV9 and J is TRBJ1-3, with D tentatively TRBD1 (5 bases). Material: peripheral blood. This sequence originates from a woman aged 55-69 years with COVID-19, enrolled during active disease. The CDR3 loop reads CASSSNGGGTGNTIYF. As DNA, the CDR3 is TGTGCCAGCAGCTCAAACGGGGGAGGAACTGGAAACACCATATATTTT.